This TCR beta chain was documented in a study of blood T cell repertoires in COVID-19. Study as a whole: PBMCs, B-cell-depleted T cells, or T cells were the source of the cDNA or gDNA that made up the material.

Cohort assignment relied on participant-reported clinical history. In the original workflow: Researchers report that nucleated cell counts were estimated from reference gene primer amplification. The repertoire was sequenced with immunoSEQ multiplex PCR; TCRdb's copy has only in-frame clones and lacks some. The V and J calls and clone size come from that table; D and trimming were worked out from the DNA. The sample contains approximately 180,000 clones, 85% to 90% of which appear only once. Germline V lookup: CDR1 LNHDA, CDR2 SQIVND (reference sequence). CDR3 length: 14 residues. With 4 bases removed from V and 8 bases from J, the gap between germline ends came to 14 bases.

The sequence was collected from a man aged 40-49 years who had recovered from COVID-19. The chain joins TRBV19 to TRBJ1-4; D may be TRBD1 (6 bases). The sample consisted of PBMCs or T cells enriched from blood (not recorded which). Here the CDR3 reads CASSTGALSEKLFF. The CDR3 nucleotides read TGTGCCAGTAGTACAGGGGCGCTGTCAGAAAAACTGTTTTTT.